This T cell receptor beta chain was captured by sequencing in a study of OX40 agonist ivuxolimab in advanced cancers. The method was immunoSEQ multiplex PCR; TCRdb's version includes in-frame clones alone and lacks a portion of them. The sample has 55,000 to 70,000 clones, under 90% seen once. Germline V CDR1 and CDR2: SGHTS, YDEGEE. This CDR3 region has 14 residues. The ends lost 5 bases at V and 6 bases at J; junction bases unmatched: 8. This TCR was recovered from an adult with an advanced solid tumor such as melanoma, head and neck, liver or kidney cancer. This specimen was CD4+ or CD8+ T cells sorted from blood, taken in a trial of the OX40 agonist ivuxolimab. The rearrangement uses TRBV5-8 and TRBJ1-5; 7 bases are shared with TRBD1. CDR3 amino acids: CASRARGGVQPQHF. Here the CDR3 DNA reads TGTGCCAGCAGGGCCAGGGGGGGGGTTCAGCCCCAGCATTTT.